What follows are 28 T cell receptor beta chains derived from one specimen sequenced in a study of radiation and T cells in renal cell carcinoma. Clones were read by immunoSEQ multiplex PCR, and TCRdb kept only the in-frame ones, dropping some. This sample has about 140,000 clones, with around 88% found just once. Regarding time point: blood 4 weeks post-SBRT, at nephrectomy. Treatment meaning: 15 Gy SBRT to primary tumor, nephrectomy 4 weeks later. The starting material was blood, obtained from a patient whose treatment included radiotherapy and nephrectomy. The source is a woman aged 45-65 years with renal cell carcinoma.

This clone came up a few times. V gene TRBV2 combines with J gene TRBJ1-4; D unresolved. Per the germline V gene, CDR1 is SNHLY and CDR2 is FYNNEI. The V gene lost 4 bases and the J gene lost 8 bases, with 5 bases spanning the gap. The CDR3 runs to 11 residues. DNA for the CDR3: TGTGCCAGCAGTGTTGGCGAAAAACTGTTTTTT. It codes for CASSVGEKLFF.

DNA of the CDR3: TGTGCCAGCAGTGAAGCGAAGGGAGAAGGCTACACCTTC. Its translation: CASSEAKGEGYTF. V is TRBV6-1 and J is TRBJ1-2; D remains unclear. This CDR3 contains 13 residues. Between the trimmed V and J ends, which lost 0 bases and 8 bases, there was a span of 10 bases. Germline V CDR1 and CDR2: MNHNS, SASEGT.

The V gene is TRBV2, the J gene TRBJ2-5; weak D call: TRBD1 (5 bases). The CDR3 sequence is 13 residues long. Trimming removed 6 bases at V and 5 bases at J, with 13 bases between. Germline V gives CDR1 SNHLY, CDR2 FYNNEI. CDR3 residues: CASSFPGWETQYF. Written as DNA, the CDR3 is TGTGCCAGCAGCTTTCCAGGGTGGGAGACCCAGTACTTC. The entire variable domain, with the rest obtained from reference TRBV2 and TRBJ2-5, is as follows: EPEVTQTPSHQVTQMGQEVILRCVPISNHLYFYWYRQILGQKVEFLVSFYNNEISEKSEIFDDQFSVERPDGSNFTLKIRSTKLEDSAMYFCASSFPGWETQYFGPGTRLLVL.

The chain carries TRBV27 and TRBJ1-4, with D hard to call. V was cut by 2 bases and J by 6 bases, with 10 bases left in between. The CDR3 runs 14 residues. Per germline, CDR1 MNHEY and CDR2 SMNVEV (reference sequence). The CDR3 here is CASSLIQFHEKLFF. CDR3 DNA: TGTGCCAGCAGTTTAATACAGTTTCATGAAAAACTGTTTTTT.

The chain carries TRBV7-2 and TRBJ2-7, with D maybe TRBD1 (6 bases). CDR3 size: 11 residues. Germline V gene data show CDR1 as SGHTA and CDR2 as FQGNSA. V was cut by 0 bases and J by 13 bases, with 10 bases left in between. The CDR3 here is CASSLATGFYF. CDR3 nucleotide sequence: TGTGCCAGCAGCTTAGCGACAGGCTTTTACTTC.

This clone has a handful of counts. J is TRBJ2-7 and V is TRBV7-2, with TRBD1 identical over 9 bases. Germline values: CDR1 SGHTA, CDR2 FQGNSA. The CDR3 has 15 residues. V lost 5 bases to trimming and J lost 4 bases; unmatched junction nucleotides: 9. In DNA, the CDR3 is TGTGCCAGCAGCCTCTTCAGTGGACAGGGGTACGAGCAGTACTTC. It yields the protein CASSLFSGQGYEQYF.

The chain is built from TRBV29-1 and TRBJ2-3; D possibly corresponds to TRBD2 (5 bases). This CDR3 region has 15 residues. Germline V gene lookup returns CDR1 SQVTM and CDR2 ANQGSEA. The germline V and J ends were trimmed by 7 bases and 0 bases, with 17 bases remaining between them. The CDR3 is CSASLPGGSTDTQYF. In DNA form, the CDR3 reads TGCAGCGCTAGCCTCCCGGGCGGGAGCACAGATACGCAGTATTTT.

This chain links TRBV18 with TRBJ2-7; D is ambiguous. Trimming cost V 0 bases and J 5 bases, with 8 bases left between them. The CDR3 sequence is 13 residues long. Per germline, CDR1 KGHSH and CDR2 LQKENI. The DNA for the CDR3 is TGTGCCAGCTCACCACCGATGAGCGACGAGCAGTACTTC. As protein: CASSPPMSDEQYF.

This sequence joins TRBV11-2 and TRBJ2-5; 7 bases line up with TRBD1. Trimming took 2 bases from V and 2 from J; bases not matched to a gene: 5. Per the germline V gene, CDR1 is SGHAT and CDR2 is FQNNGV. CDR3 size: 15 residues. The CDR3 loop is CASSLRGQTQETQYF. CDR3 coding DNA: TGTGCCAGCAGCTTACGGGGACAGACACAAGAGACCCAGTACTTC.

This sequence joins TRBV4-1 and TRBJ2-5; 9 nucleotides line up with TRBD1. V shed 1 base and J 3 bases; nucleotides not matched to a gene: 0. Per the germline V gene, CDR1 is MGHRA and CDR2 is YSYEKL. The CDR3 spans 14 residues. DNA of the CDR3: TGCGCCAGCAGCCAAGGACAGGGGGAAGAGACCCAGTACTTC. Translation gives CASSQGQGEETQYF.

This clone was observed a few times. The rearrangement uses TRBV11-3 and TRBJ2-2; 7 nucleotides match TRBD1. The CDR3 has 14 amino acids. V lost 5 bases and J lost 1; bases outside the gene matches: 1. Germline V CDR1 and CDR2: SGHNT, YENEEA. The CDR3 reads CASSRTGNTGELFF. CDR3 coding DNA: TGTGCCAGCAGCCGGACAGGGAACACCGGGGAGCTGTTTTTT.

This clone occurred once. The J gene is TRBJ2-6, the V gene TRBV6-5; D is ambiguous. CDR1 MNHEY and CDR2 SVGAGI come from the germline V gene. The CDR3 loop spans 13 amino acids. V dropped 8 bases and J dropped 0 bases, with 5 bases sitting between them. The CDR3 sequence: CASGDSGANVLTF. In DNA, the CDR3 is TGTGCCAGCGGAGACTCTGGGGCCAACGTCCTGACTTTC.

The chain couples TRBV5-6 to TRBJ2-1; D gene unclear. The V end lost 4 bases, the J end lost 1 base, and 12 bases lay between the germline ends. The germline V gene encodes CDR1 SGHDT and CDR2 YYEEEE. This CDR3 is 15 amino acids long. In DNA, the CDR3 is TGTGCCAGCAGCCCCGCTCTAGGTTCCTACAATGAGCAGTTCTTC. Its translation: CASSPALGSYNEQFF.

This chain joins TRBV7-2 and TRBJ1-2, with TRBD1 matching 9 bases. The germline V gene encodes CDR1 SGHTA and CDR2 FQGNSA. The length of the CDR3 is 15 residues. V dropped 5 bases and J dropped 11; count of bases not matched to a gene: 15. Here the CDR3 DNA reads TGTGCCAGCAGCGCGGCGACGGGACAGGGTATAGGGTACACCTTC. Translating gives CASSAATGQGIGYTF.

The gene calls are TRBV10-1 and TRBJ2-7; D is unclear. This CDR3 comprises 11 residues. Deletions cut 4 bases from V and 4 bases from J, with 5 bases between. The germline V gene has CDR1 WNHNN and CDR2 SYGVQD (reference sequence). CDR3 sequence: CASSVGYEQYF. DNA of the CDR3: TGCGCCAGCAGTGTGGGGTACGAGCAGTACTTC.

This chain uses TRBV5-6 with TRBJ2-3; 9 nucleotides line up with TRBD2. J gave up 5 bases and V 4 bases, and 8 bases lay outside the gene matches. This CDR3 has 15 amino acids. Looked up from germline, CDR1 is SGHDT and CDR2 is YYEEEE. CDR3 in amino acids: CASSGAGGLGDTQYF. Here the CDR3 DNA reads TGTGCCAGCAGCGGCGCGGGGGGGCTTGGAGATACGCAGTATTTT.

This rearrangement joins TRBV5-6 to TRBJ2-3, with TRBD2 as a possible D gene (6 bases). The germline V gene encodes CDR1 SGHDT and CDR2 YYEEEE. This CDR3 has 15 residues. V was cut by 0 bases and J by 2 bases, with 10 bases left in between. In DNA form, the CDR3 reads TGTGCCAGCAGCTTGGGCGGGGTAACCACAGATACGCAGTATTTT. This encodes CASSLGGVTTDTQYF.

The chain links TRBV7-2 to TRBJ2-7, with D possibly being TRBD1 or TRBD2 (5 bases each). The V gene lost 5 bases and the J gene lost 0 bases, with 11 bases spanning the gap. The germline V gene encodes CDR1 SGHTA and CDR2 FQGNSA. The CDR3 runs 14 residues. The DNA of the CDR3 is TGTGCCAGCAGCCCACGGGGCAGCTCCTACGAGCAGTACTTC. It yields the protein CASSPRGSSYEQYF.

The J gene is TRBJ2-7, the V gene TRBV29-1; TRBD2 matches 7 bases. The CDR3 loop spans 13 amino acids. Germline values: CDR1 SQVTM, CDR2 ANQGSEA. After removal of 4 bases from V and 3 bases from J, the junction contained 6 bases not matched to a gene. CDR3 nucleotide sequence: TGCAGCGTTGGTCTAGCGGCCTACTACGAGCAGTACTTC. Protein: CSVGLAAYYEQYF.

This CDR3 reads CATSRDLEATNEKLFF. Here the CDR3 DNA reads TGTGCCACCAGCAGAGATTTGGAGGCAACTAATGAAAAACTGTTTTTT. The chain carries TRBV15 and TRBJ1-4; no clear D gene. There are 16 residues in the CDR3. Trimming stripped 0 bases from V and 0 bases from J, with 8 bases between. From germline, CDR1 is LNHNV and CDR2 YYDKDF (reference sequence).

This chain joins TRBV10-2 and TRBJ2-7, with 7 bases aligning to TRBD2. This CDR3 spans 14 amino acids. Looked up from germline, CDR1 is WSHSY and CDR2 is SAAADI. The V and J ends lost 6 bases and 0 bases, in that order; junction bases with no gene match: 5. CDR3 nucleotides: TGCGCCAGCAGGGAGGGACTATCCTCCTACGAGCAGTACTTC. It specifies CASREGLSSYEQYF.

The chain couples TRBV6-5 to TRBJ1-2; tentative D call: TRBD1 (6 bases). CDR1 MNHEY and CDR2 SVGAGI come from the germline V gene. The germline V and J ends were trimmed by 2 bases and 4 bases, with 14 bases remaining between them. The CDR3 spans 15 residues. CDR3 sequence reads: CASSYPKGDVYGYTF. The CDR3, as DNA: TGTGCCAGCAGTTACCCGAAGGGGGACGTCTATGGCTACACCTTC.

V gene TRBV6-5 combines with J gene TRBJ2-7; TRBD2 matches 9 bases. Germline trimming cut 5 bases from V and 2 bases from J; bases unmatched to any gene: 10. The CDR3 extends over 16 amino acids. CDR1 and CDR2 from the germline V gene are MNHEY and SVGAGI. CDR3 DNA: TGTGCCAGCAGTCACTACCTTAGCGGGGGCCCCTACGAGCAGTACTTC. Encoded protein: CASSHYLSGGPYEQYF.

The chain combines TRBV2 with TRBJ1-1, with 7 bases fitting TRBD1. The CDR3 totals 15 residues. V lost 1 base, J lost 5 bases, and 7 bases stayed unmatched. The germline CDR1 and CDR2 sequences are SNHLY and FYNNEI. This CDR3 is CASSEGPARGTEAFF. In nucleotides, the CDR3 is TGTGCCAGCAGTGAAGGTCCAGCCAGGGGGACTGAAGCTTTCTTT.

On this clone: One end of the junction does not line up with germline, which may come from a read error. CDR3 region: CASSQETGADYGYTF. CDR3 coding DNA: TGCGCCAGCAGCCAAGAAACAGGGGCCGACTATGGCTACACCTTC. The chain is built from TRBV5-4 and TRBJ1-2, with TRBD1 identical over 7 bases. CDR3 size: 15 residues. Looked up from germline, CDR1 is SGHNT and CDR2 is YYREEE (reference sequence).

The V and J genes are TRBV10-1 and TRBJ2-1; D ambiguous. In germline, CDR1 is WNHNN, CDR2 SYGVQD (reference sequence). Trimming stripped 5 bases from V and 5 bases from J, with 10 bases between. CDR3 size: 13 residues. CDR3 sequence (DNA): TGCGCCAGCAGTCAAAAGGCTAACAATGAGCAGTTCTTC. This gives the protein CASSQKANNEQFF.

The chain combines TRBV6-6 with TRBJ1-2; no reliable D call. CDR3 length: 15 residues. The germline V gene has CDR1 MNHNY and CDR2 SVGAGI (reference sequence). Between the trimmed V and J ends, which lost 2 bases and 7 bases, there was a span of 17 bases. The CDR3 coding sequence is TGTGCCAGCAGTTACGATATTGGCGGATGGGGTGGCTACACCTTC. This translates into CASSYDIGGWGGYTF.

The DNA of the CDR3 is TGCAGTGCGGGATACGTCGGGGCGCAGTATTTT. This translates into CSAGYVGAQYF. The rearrangement links TRBV20-1 to TRBJ2-3; perhaps TRBD2 as D (5 bases). CDR3 size: 11 residues. V dropped 6 bases and J dropped 10 bases, with 14 bases sitting between them. Germline lookup yields CDR1 DFQATT and CDR2 SNEGSKA (reference sequence).